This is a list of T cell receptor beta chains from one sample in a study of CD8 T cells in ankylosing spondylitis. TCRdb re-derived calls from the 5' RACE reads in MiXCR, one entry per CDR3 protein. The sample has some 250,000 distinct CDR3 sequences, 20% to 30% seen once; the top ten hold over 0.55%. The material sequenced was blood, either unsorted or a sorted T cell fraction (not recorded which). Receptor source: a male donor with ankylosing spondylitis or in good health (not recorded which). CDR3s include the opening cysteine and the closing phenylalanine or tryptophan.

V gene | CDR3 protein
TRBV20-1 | CSGIPYAGQTDTQYF
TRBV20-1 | CSAHPGVLNQPQHF
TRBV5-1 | CASSSTQGSGEQYF
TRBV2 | CASVTSGASTDTQYF
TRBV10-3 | CAISPDRVGQPQHF
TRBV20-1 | CSARLAGWETQYF
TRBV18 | CASSPQGGRSSYEQYF
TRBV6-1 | CASRSTGILGTDTQYF
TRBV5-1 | CASSLGLAGGPGQETQYF
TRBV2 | CASRDPVSPLEAFF
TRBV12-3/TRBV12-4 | CASSNRQGTNYGYTF
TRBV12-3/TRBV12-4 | CASNLLERDEQFF
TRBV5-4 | CASSLDGRIETQYF
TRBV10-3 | CAIRTGGPYNEQFF
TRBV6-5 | CASSYSTRVAEQYF
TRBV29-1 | CSVEEGDGTDTQYF
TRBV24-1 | CATSDSGTSDTQYF
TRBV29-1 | CSVGVGNTGELFF
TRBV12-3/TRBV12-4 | CASSQNQANNEQFF
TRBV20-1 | CSAHPDREAGYTF
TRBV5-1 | CASSRTSGALETQYF
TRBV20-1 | CSANRGPGELFF
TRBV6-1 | CASSLGGTSYEQYF
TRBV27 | CASSLSRGAHQPQHF
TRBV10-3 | CAIAGDTGELFF
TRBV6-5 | CASGSTTVSYEQYF
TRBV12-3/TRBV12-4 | CASSLSGRTGELFF
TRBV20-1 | CSARDQGAEHGYTF
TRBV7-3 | CASSPSVQGAFTGELFF
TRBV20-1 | CSTHVEGQANYGYTF
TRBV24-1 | CATSDRPGGPTKNEQFF
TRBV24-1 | CATSDPRTAGAGYTF
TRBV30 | CAWGFGYEQYF